A single sample gave rise to the 2 T cell receptor beta chains below, sequenced in a study of shared clonotypes between healthy human individuals. CD8 cells regarded as naive lacked CD45RO, were positively chosen for CCR7, and omitted terminally differentiated effector memory CD45RA+ cells. Generated by immunoSEQ multiplex PCR, the TCRdb table keeps only in-frame clones and is missing some. This sample has hundreds of thousands of clones; about 97% occur once, and the top ten carry about 0.22%. The specimen sequenced was naive CD8+ T cells sorted from blood. The receptors derive from a man under 40 in good health.

In regard to this clone: This specimen includes other DNA sequences encoding the same CDR3. In DNA form, the CDR3 reads TGTGCCAGCAGTTACGGGGGGGGAGAGACCCAGTACTTC. The encoded protein is CASSYGGGETQYF. V is TRBV6-5 and J is TRBJ2-5, with 7 bases identical to TRBD2. The CDR3 contains 13 residues. CDR1 and CDR2 (germline): MNHEY, SVGAGI. J lost 4 bases, V lost 2 bases, and 1 base had no gene match.

This chain links TRBV10-2 with TRBJ1-4; perhaps TRBD1 as D (5 bases). CDR3 length: 18 residues. Germline V gene data show CDR1 as WSHSY and CDR2 as SAAADI. V gave up 2 bases and J gave up 3 bases, with 19 bases separating them. The CDR3: CASSEGDYGAPPNEKLFF. The CDR3 DNA sequence: TGCGCCAGCAGTGAGGGGGACTATGGTGCCCCGCCTAATGAAAAACTGTTTTTT.